The present T cell receptor (beta chain) was sequenced within a study of control samples from healthy donors and cancer patients. Clones were sequenced by immunoSEQ multiplex PCR, and TCRdb holds only the in-frame ones, with some missing. The sample lists just under 75,000 clones, roughly nine tenths occurring once. There are 14 residues in the CDR3. The junction had 7 bases not matched to a gene; V was cut back by 5 bases and J by 2 bases. Germline values: CDR1 SGDLS, CDR2 YYNGEE. The origin of this receptor is a woman in her forties or fifties in good health. Input material: blood. The rearrangement joins TRBV9 to TRBJ2-7, with 7 bases that match TRBD1. Here the CDR3 reads CASSKPGQTYEQYF. The CDR3, as DNA: TGTGCCAGCAGTAAACCGGGACAGACCTACGAGCAGTACTTC.